Listed below are T cell receptor beta chains from one sample, sequenced in a study of blood T cell repertoires in COVID-19. TCRdb keeps only in-frame clones here, not all; method: immunoSEQ multiplex PCR. The sample carries about 190,000 clones, 65% to 80% recorded once. The specimen was peripheral blood. The receptors were sampled from a woman aged 45-60 years with acute or convalescent COVID-19. Both conserved end residues are part of each CDR3. The order of the fields is J gene, D gene, clone size, V gene, CDR3 protein, CDR3 DNA. A D gene is named only where the DNA matches it firmly. Expanded clones get a size class; other rows say once, few or many, or leave the size out.

j_call: TRBJ2-4; d_call: TRBD1; clone_size: .; v_call: TRBV28; cdr3_aa: CASSLRTGGAKNIQYF; cdr3_nt: TGTGCCAGCAGTTTAAGGACAGGGGGAGCCAAAAACATTCAGTACTTC
j_call: TRBJ2-1; d_call: TRBD2; clone_size: .; v_call: TRBV5-4; cdr3_aa: CASSPSGGPNNEQFF; cdr3_nt: TGTGCCAGCAGCCCTAGCGGGGGGCCTAACAATGAGCAGTTCTTC
j_call: TRBJ1-2; d_call: .; clone_size: .; v_call: TRBV2; cdr3_aa: CASHPWGGNYGYTF; cdr3_nt: TGTGCCAGCCATCCCTGGGGGGGAAACTATGGCTACACCTTC
j_call: TRBJ2-2; d_call: .; clone_size: .; v_call: TRBV5-4; cdr3_aa: CAISRDLYTGELFF; cdr3_nt: TGTGCCATCTCCCGGGACTTATACACCGGGGAGCTGTTTTTT
j_call: TRBJ2-7; d_call: TRBD1; clone_size: .; v_call: TRBV13; cdr3_aa: CASSEKGQGPSYEQYF; cdr3_nt: TGTGCCAGCAGCGAGAAGGGACAGGGCCCCTCCTACGAGCAGTACTTC
j_call: TRBJ2-3; d_call: .; clone_size: .; v_call: TRBV7-2; cdr3_aa: CASSLGVALGADTQYF; cdr3_nt: TGTGCCAGCAGCTTGGGAGTAGCCCTAGGCGCAGATACGCAGTATTTT
j_call: TRBJ2-2; d_call: TRBD2; clone_size: .; v_call: TRBV27; cdr3_aa: CASSPRGGGLTTGELFF; cdr3_nt: TGTGCCAGCAGTCCGCGGGGGGGAGGACTGACCACCGGGGAGCTGTTTTTT
j_call: TRBJ1-2; d_call: .; clone_size: .; v_call: TRBV10-3; cdr3_aa: CAISEEGTGYGYTF; cdr3_nt: TGTGCCATCAGTGAGGAGGGCACGGGCTATGGCTACACCTTC
j_call: TRBJ1-5; d_call: TRBD1; clone_size: .; v_call: TRBV7-2; cdr3_aa: CASSLERAGGVHSNQPQHF; cdr3_nt: TGTGCCAGCAGCCTAGAGAGGGCAGGGGGAGTACATAGCAATCAGCCCCAGCATTTT
j_call: TRBJ2-7; d_call: TRBD1; clone_size: .; v_call: TRBV18; cdr3_aa: CASSHGQDYEQYF; cdr3_nt: TGTGCCAGCTCACACGGACAGGACTACGAGCAGTACTTC
j_call: TRBJ2-1; d_call: TRBD2; clone_size: .; v_call: TRBV6-5; cdr3_aa: CASRASGYNEQFF; cdr3_nt: TGTGCCAGCAGGGCTAGCGGCTACAATGAGCAGTTCTTC
j_call: TRBJ2-1; d_call: TRBD1; clone_size: .; v_call: TRBV10-3; cdr3_aa: CAISAGTAVHEQFF; cdr3_nt: TGTGCCATCAGTGCCGGGACAGCCGTGCACGAGCAGTTCTTC
j_call: TRBJ2-3; d_call: TRBD1; clone_size: few; v_call: TRBV12-5; cdr3_aa: CASRGQITDTQYF; cdr3_nt: TGTGCTAGCCGGGGACAGATCACAGATACGCAGTATTTT